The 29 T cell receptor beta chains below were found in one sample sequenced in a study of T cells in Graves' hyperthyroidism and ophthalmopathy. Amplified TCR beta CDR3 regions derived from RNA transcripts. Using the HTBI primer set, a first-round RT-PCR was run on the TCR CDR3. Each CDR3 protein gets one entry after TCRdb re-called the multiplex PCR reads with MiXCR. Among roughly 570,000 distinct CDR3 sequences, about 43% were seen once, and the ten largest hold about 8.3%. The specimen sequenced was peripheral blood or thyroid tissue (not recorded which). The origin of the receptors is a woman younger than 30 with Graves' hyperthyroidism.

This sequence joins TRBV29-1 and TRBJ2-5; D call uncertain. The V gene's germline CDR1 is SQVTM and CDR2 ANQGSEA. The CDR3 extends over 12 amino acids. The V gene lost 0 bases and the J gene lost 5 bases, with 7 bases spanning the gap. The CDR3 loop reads CSVEEVEETQYF. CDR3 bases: TGCAGCGTTGAAGAGGTGGAGGAGACCCAGTACTTC. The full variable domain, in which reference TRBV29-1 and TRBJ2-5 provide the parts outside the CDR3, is SAVISQKPSRDICQRGTSLTIQCQVDSQVTMMFWYRQQPGQSLTLIATANQGSEATYESGFVIDKFPISRPNLTFSTLTVSNMSPEDSSIYLCSVEEVEETQYFGPGTRLLVL.

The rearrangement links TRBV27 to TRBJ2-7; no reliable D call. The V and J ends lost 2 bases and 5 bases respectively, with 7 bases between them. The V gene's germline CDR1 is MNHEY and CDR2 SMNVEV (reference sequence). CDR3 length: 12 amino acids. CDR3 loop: CASSLPLNEQYF. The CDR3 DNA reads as TGTGCCAGCAGTTTACCCCTCAACGAGCAGTACTTC.

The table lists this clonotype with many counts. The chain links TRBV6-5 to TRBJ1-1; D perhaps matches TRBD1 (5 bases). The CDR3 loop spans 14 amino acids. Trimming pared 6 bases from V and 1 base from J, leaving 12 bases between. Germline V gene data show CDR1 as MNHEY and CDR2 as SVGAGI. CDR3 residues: CASSPKGRNTEAFF. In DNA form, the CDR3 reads TGTGCCAGCAGCCCTAAGGGACGGAACACTGAAGCTTTCTTT.

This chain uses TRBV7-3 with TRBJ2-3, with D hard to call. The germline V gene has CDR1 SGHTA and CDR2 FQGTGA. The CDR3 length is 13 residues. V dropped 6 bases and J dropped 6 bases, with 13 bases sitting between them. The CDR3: CASSRPQADTQYF. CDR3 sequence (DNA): TGTGCCAGCAGTCGCCCCCAGGCGGATACGCAGTATTTT.

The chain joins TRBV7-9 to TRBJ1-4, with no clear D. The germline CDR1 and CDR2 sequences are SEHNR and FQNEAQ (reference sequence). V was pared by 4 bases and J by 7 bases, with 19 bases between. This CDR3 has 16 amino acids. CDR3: CASSSSGSGIGEKLFF. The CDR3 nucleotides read TGTGCCAGCAGCTCTAGTGGTAGCGGGATAGGTGAAAAACTGTTTTTT.

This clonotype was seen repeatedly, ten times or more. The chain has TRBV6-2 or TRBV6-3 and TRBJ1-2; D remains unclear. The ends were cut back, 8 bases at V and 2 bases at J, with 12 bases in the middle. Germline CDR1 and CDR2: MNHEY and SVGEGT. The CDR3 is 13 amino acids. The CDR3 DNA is TGTGCCAGCCGACTTAGGGAAAACTATGGCTACACCTTC. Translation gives CASRLRENYGYTF.

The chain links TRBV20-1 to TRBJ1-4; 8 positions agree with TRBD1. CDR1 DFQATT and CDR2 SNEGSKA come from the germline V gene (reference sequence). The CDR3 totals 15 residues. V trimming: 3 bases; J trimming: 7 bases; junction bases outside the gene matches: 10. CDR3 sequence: CSAREDRGGSEKLFF. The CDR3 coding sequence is TGCAGTGCTAGGGAAGACAGGGGAGGAAGTGAAAAACTGTTTTTT.

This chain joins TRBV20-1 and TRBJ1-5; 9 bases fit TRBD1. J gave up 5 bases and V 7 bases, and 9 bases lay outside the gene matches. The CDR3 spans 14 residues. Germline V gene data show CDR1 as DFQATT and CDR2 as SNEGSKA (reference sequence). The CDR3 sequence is CSVRTGEVYQPQHF. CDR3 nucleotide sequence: TGCAGTGTTAGGACAGGGGAGGTATATCAGCCCCAGCATTTT.

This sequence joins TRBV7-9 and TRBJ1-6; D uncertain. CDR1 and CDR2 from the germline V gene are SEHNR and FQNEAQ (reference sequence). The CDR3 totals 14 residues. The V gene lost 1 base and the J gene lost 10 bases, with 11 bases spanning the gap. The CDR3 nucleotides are TGTGCCAGCAGCTTAGGGCTGAGAGGATCACCCCTCCACTTT. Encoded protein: CASSLGLRGSPLHF. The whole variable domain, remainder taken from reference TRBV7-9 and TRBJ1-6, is DTGVSQNPRHKITKRGQNVTFRCDPISEHNRLYWYRQTLGQGPEFLTYFQNEAQLEKSRLLSDRFSAERPKGSFSTLEIQRTEQGDSAMYLCASSLGLRGSPLHFGNGTRLTVT.

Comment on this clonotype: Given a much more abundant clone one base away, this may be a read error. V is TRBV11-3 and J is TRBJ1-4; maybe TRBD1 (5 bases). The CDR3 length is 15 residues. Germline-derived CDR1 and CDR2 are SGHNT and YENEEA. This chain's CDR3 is CASSRRTPTNENLFF. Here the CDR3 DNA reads TGTGCCAGCAGCCGAAGGACACCAACTAATGAAAACCTGTTTTTT.

The CDR3 DNA sequence: TGCAGTGCTAGAGGGGAGGGCCTCGGGGACAATGAGCAGTACTTC. Its translation: CSARGEGLGDNEQYF. The J gene is TRBJ2-7, the V gene TRBV20-1; maybe TRBD2 (7 bases). This CDR3 is built from 15 residues. The V end was cut by 1 base, the J end by 7 bases, with 20 bases between. CDR1 DFQATT and CDR2 SNEGSKA come from the germline V gene (reference sequence).

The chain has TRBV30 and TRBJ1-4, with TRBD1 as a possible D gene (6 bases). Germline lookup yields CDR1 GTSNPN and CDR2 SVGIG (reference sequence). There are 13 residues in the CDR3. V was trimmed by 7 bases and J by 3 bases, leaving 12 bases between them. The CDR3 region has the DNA TGTGCCTTCTACAGGGTCCCTAATGAAAAACTGTTTTTT. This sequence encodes CAFYRVPNEKLFF.

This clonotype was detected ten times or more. CDR3 amino acids: CATSDLQSLPMNSYEQYF. CDR3 bases: TGTGCCACCAGTGATTTGCAGTCCCTCCCCATGAACTCCTACGAGCAGTACTTC. The gene calls are TRBV24-1 and TRBJ2-7; no clear D. V lost 0 bases, J lost 0 bases, and 17 bases lay in between. This CDR3 region has 18 residues. CDR1 and CDR2 (germline): KGHDR, SFDVKD.

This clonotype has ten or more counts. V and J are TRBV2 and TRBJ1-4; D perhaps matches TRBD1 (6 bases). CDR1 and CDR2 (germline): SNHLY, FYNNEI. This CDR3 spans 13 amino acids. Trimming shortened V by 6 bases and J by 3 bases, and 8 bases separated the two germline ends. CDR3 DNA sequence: TGTGCCAGCAGGCGGACAGCTAATGAAAAACTGTTTTTT. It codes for CASRRTANEKLFF.

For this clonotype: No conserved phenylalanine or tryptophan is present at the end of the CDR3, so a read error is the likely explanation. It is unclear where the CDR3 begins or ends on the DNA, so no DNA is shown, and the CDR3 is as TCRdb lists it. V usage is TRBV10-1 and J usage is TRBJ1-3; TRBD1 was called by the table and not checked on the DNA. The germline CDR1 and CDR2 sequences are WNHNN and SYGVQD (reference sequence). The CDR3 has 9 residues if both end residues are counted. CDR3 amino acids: CASSVDRYT.

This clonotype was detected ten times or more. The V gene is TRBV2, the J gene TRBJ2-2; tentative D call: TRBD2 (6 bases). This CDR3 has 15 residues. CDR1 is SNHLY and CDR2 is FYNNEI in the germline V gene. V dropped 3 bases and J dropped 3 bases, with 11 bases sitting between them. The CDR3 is CASSESAGYTGELFF. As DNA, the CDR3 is TGTGCCAGCAGTGAGTCTGCGGGGTACACCGGGGAGCTGTTTTTT. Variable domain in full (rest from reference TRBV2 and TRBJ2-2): EPEVTQTPSHQVTQMGQEVILRCVPISNHLYFYWYRQILGQKVEFLVSFYNNEISEKSEIFDDQFSVERPDGSNFTLKIRSTKLEDSAMYFCASSESAGYTGELFFGEGSRLTVL.

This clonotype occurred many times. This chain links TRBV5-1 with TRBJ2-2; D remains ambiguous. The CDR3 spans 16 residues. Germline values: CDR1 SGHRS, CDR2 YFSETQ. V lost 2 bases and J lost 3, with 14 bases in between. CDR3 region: CASSFRIGSDTGELFF. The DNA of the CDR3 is TGCGCCAGCAGCTTTCGTATTGGATCGGACACCGGGGAGCTGTTTTTT.

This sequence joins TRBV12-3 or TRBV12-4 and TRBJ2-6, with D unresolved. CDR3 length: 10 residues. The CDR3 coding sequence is TGTGCTAGTTGGGACAACGTCCTGACTTTC. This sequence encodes CASWDNVLTF.

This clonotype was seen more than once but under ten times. The CDR3 region has the DNA TGTGCCAGCAGCCAAGGGGAGACTGGGTCCTACGAGCAGTACTTC. Encoded protein: CASSQGETGSYEQYF. This sequence joins TRBV3-1 and TRBJ2-7; D perhaps matches TRBD2 (5 bases). Trimming cost V 1 base and J 1 base, with 11 bases left between them. The CDR3 extends over 15 amino acids. Germline V gives CDR1 LGHDT, CDR2 YNNKEL (reference sequence).

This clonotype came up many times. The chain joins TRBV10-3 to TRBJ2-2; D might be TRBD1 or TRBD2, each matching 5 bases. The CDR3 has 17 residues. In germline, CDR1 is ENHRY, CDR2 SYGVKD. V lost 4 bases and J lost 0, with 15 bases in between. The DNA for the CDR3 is TGTGCCATCAGTGTTATCGGGGCCGAGGCGAACACCGGGGAGCTGTTTTTT. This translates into CAISVIGAEANTGELFF.

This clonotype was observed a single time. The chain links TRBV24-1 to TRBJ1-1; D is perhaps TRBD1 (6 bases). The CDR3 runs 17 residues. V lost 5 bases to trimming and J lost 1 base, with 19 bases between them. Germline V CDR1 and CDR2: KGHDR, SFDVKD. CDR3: CATSARAIQGKNTEAFF. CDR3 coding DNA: TGTGCCACCAGTGCTAGGGCCATACAGGGCAAGAACACTGAAGCTTTCTTT.

Here the CDR3 reads CATSDSPGQGGDYTF. The CDR3 nucleotides are TGTGCCACCAGTGACTCACCGGGACAGGGTGGGGACTACACCTTC. The chain recombines TRBV24-1 with TRBJ1-2; 9 positions agree with TRBD1. CDR1 is KGHDR, CDR2 SFDVKD, per germline. The CDR3 is 15 residues long. Unmatched junction bases numbered 12, after V lost 4 bases and J lost 10 bases.

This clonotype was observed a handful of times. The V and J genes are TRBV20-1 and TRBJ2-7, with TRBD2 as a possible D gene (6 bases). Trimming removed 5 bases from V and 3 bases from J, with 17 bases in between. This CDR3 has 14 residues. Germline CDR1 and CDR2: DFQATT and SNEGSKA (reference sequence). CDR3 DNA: TGCAGTGCTGTTAGGGTAGGGAGGTTCTACGAGCAGTACTTC. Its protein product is CSAVRVGRFYEQYF.

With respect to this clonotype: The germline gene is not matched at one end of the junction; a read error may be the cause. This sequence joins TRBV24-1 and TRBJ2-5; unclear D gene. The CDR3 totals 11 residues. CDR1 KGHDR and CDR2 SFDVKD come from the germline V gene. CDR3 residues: CATSEQSARDF. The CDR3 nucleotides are TGTGCCACCAGTGAACAATCTGCCCGGGACTTC.

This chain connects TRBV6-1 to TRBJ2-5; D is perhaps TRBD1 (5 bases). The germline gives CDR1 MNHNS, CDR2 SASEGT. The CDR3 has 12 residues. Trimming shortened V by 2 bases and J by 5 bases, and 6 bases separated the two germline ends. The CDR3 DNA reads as TGTGCCAGCAGTGAAAAGGGGGAGACCCAGTACTTC. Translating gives CASSEKGETQYF.

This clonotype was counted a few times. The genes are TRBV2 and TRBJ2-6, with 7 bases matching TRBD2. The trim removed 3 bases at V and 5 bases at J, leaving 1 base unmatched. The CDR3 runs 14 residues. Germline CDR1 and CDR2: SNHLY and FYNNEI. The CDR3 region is CASSEGGRANVLTF. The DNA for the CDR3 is TGTGCCAGCAGTGAGGGAGGGAGGGCCAACGTCCTGACTTTC.

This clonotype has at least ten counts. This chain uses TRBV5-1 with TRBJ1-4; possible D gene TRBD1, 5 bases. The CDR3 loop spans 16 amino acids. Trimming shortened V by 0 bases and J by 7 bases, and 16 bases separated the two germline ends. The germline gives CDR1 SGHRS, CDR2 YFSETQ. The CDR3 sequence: CASSLGQSPRVEKLFF. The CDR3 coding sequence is TGCGCCAGCAGCTTGGGACAGTCCCCACGGGTTGAAAAACTGTTTTTT.

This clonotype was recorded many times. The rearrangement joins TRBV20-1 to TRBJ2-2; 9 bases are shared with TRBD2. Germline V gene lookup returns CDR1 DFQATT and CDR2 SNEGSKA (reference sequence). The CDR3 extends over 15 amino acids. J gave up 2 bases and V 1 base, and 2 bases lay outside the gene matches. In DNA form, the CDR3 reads TGCAGTGCTAGAGGACTAGCGGACAACACCGGGGAGCTGTTTTTT. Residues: CSARGLADNTGELFF.

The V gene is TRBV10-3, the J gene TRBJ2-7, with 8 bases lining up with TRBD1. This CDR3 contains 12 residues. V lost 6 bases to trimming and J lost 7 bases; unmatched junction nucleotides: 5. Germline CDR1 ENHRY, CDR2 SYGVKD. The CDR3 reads CAIRTGDSEQYF. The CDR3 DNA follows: TGTGCCATCAGGACAGGGGACTCTGAGCAGTACTTC.